These 11 T cell receptor beta chains came from one sample sequenced in a study of blood T cell repertoires in COVID-19. The method was immunoSEQ multiplex PCR; TCRdb's version includes in-frame clones alone and lacks a portion of them. The sample lists some 80,000 clones; roughly four fifths were seen once. Sequenced: peripheral blood. These receptors all stem from a human donor in a cohort sampled during active COVID-19.

This chain uses TRBV29-1 with TRBJ1-2; D gene unclear. V shed 1 base and J shed 6 bases, with 12 bases lying between them. The CDR3 loop spans 13 amino acids. Looked up from germline, CDR1 is SQVTM and CDR2 is ANQGSEA. DNA for the CDR3: TGCAGCGTTGAAGTGCTCGGGATGGATGGCTACACCTTC. As protein: CSVEVLGMDGYTF.

The chain combines TRBV12-3 or TRBV12-4 with TRBJ2-5; TRBD2 aligns across 7 bases. This CDR3 has 13 amino acids. With V trimmed by 2 bases and J by 7 bases, 4 bases remained unmatched. The CDR3 nucleotides are TGTGCCAGCAGTTTATTAGGGGAGGGGACCCAGTACTTC. Translation: CASSLLGEGTQYF.

This chain connects TRBV21-1 to TRBJ1-3. TRBV21-1 is labeled a pseudogene. This CDR3 spans 13 amino acids. CDR3 residues: CASSKVSRNTIYF. As DNA, the CDR3 is TGTGCCAGCAGCAAAGTAAGCCGAAACACCATATATTTT.

A remark on this clone: This same CDR3 is encoded by further DNA sequences in the sample. This chain links TRBV6-2 or TRBV6-3 with TRBJ2-1; D might be TRBD2 (5 bases). Per germline, CDR1 MNHEY and CDR2 SVGEGT. This CDR3 has 12 residues. Trimming removed 2 bases from V and 8 bases from J, with 7 bases in between. This chain's CDR3 is CASSYREYEQFF. The CDR3 bases are TGTGCCAGCAGTTACAGGGAGTATGAGCAGTTCTTC.

With regard to this clone: At the DNA level, this CDR3 is encoded by other sequences in the same sample as well. V usage is TRBV5-1 and J usage is TRBJ1-1, with a weak D call TRBD1 (6 bases). The length of the CDR3 is 13 residues. V lost 4 bases, J lost 2 bases, and 9 bases lay in between. The germline gives CDR1 SGHRS, CDR2 YFSETQ. The CDR3 here is CASSPTGNTEAFF. CDR3 DNA sequence: TGCGCCAGCAGCCCGACAGGAAACACTGAAGCTTTCTTT.

V usage is TRBV7-2 and J usage is TRBJ2-2, with a possible D match to TRBD2 (5 bases). This CDR3 is 11 amino acids long. Deletions cut 6 bases from V and 8 bases from J, with 7 bases between. Per the germline V gene, CDR1 is SGHTA and CDR2 is FQGNSA. This chain's CDR3 is CASSEGGELFF. In DNA form, the CDR3 reads TGTGCCAGCAGTGAGGGTGGGGAGCTGTTTTTT.

The V and J genes are TRBV6-2 or TRBV6-3 and TRBJ1-1; D gene unclear. V dropped 2 bases and J dropped 0 bases, with 13 bases sitting between them. The CDR3 contains 16 residues. CDR1 is MNHEY, CDR2 SVGEGT, per germline. CDR3 amino acids: CASSYREALMNTEAFF. CDR3 coding DNA: TGTGCCAGCAGTTACAGGGAGGCCCTTATGAACACTGAAGCTTTCTTT.

The chain carries TRBV7-3 and TRBJ2-5; tentative D call: TRBD2 (5 bases). The CDR3 is 16 amino acids. In germline, CDR1 is SGHTA, CDR2 FQGTGA. V was clipped by 4 bases and J by 2 bases, with 17 bases between them. This CDR3 reads CASSSRYSGNQETQYF. CDR3 in DNA: TGTGCCAGCAGCTCGCGGTACTCCGGGAATCAAGAGACCCAGTACTTC.

The chain couples TRBV3-1 (or the pseudogene TRBV3-2) to TRBJ1-3; D possibly corresponds to TRBD1 (6 bases). The germline CDR1 and CDR2 sequences are LGHDT and YNNKEL (reference sequence). The CDR3 is 21 residues long. The V end was cut by 3 bases, the J end by 0 bases, with 27 bases between. Written as DNA, the CDR3 is TGTGCCAGCAGCCACTACACCGCGGACAGATCCCCGGGCGGCTCTGGAAACACCATATATTTT. It yields the protein CASSHYTADRSPGGSGNTIYF.

In this sample, this clone turned up a few times. The chain couples TRBV9 to TRBJ2-7; 7 bases fit TRBD2. The germline CDR1 and CDR2 sequences are SGDLS and YYNGEE. There are 13 residues in the CDR3. V shed 4 bases, J shed 1 base, and the junction held 2 bases outside the gene matches. The CDR3 reads CASSSGRSYEQYF. The CDR3 DNA reads TGTGCCAGCAGCTCCGGGAGGTCCTACGAGCAGTACTTC.

This rearrangement joins TRBV20-1 to TRBJ1-1, with 7 bases identical to TRBD1. With 5 bases clipped from V and 8 bases from J, the junction kept 5 bases outside the gene matches. From germline, CDR1 is DFQATT and CDR2 SNEGSKA (reference sequence). This CDR3 spans 11 amino acids. CDR3 amino acids: CSARHRGEAFF. CDR3 in DNA: TGCAGTGCTCGACACAGGGGAGAAGCTTTCTTT.